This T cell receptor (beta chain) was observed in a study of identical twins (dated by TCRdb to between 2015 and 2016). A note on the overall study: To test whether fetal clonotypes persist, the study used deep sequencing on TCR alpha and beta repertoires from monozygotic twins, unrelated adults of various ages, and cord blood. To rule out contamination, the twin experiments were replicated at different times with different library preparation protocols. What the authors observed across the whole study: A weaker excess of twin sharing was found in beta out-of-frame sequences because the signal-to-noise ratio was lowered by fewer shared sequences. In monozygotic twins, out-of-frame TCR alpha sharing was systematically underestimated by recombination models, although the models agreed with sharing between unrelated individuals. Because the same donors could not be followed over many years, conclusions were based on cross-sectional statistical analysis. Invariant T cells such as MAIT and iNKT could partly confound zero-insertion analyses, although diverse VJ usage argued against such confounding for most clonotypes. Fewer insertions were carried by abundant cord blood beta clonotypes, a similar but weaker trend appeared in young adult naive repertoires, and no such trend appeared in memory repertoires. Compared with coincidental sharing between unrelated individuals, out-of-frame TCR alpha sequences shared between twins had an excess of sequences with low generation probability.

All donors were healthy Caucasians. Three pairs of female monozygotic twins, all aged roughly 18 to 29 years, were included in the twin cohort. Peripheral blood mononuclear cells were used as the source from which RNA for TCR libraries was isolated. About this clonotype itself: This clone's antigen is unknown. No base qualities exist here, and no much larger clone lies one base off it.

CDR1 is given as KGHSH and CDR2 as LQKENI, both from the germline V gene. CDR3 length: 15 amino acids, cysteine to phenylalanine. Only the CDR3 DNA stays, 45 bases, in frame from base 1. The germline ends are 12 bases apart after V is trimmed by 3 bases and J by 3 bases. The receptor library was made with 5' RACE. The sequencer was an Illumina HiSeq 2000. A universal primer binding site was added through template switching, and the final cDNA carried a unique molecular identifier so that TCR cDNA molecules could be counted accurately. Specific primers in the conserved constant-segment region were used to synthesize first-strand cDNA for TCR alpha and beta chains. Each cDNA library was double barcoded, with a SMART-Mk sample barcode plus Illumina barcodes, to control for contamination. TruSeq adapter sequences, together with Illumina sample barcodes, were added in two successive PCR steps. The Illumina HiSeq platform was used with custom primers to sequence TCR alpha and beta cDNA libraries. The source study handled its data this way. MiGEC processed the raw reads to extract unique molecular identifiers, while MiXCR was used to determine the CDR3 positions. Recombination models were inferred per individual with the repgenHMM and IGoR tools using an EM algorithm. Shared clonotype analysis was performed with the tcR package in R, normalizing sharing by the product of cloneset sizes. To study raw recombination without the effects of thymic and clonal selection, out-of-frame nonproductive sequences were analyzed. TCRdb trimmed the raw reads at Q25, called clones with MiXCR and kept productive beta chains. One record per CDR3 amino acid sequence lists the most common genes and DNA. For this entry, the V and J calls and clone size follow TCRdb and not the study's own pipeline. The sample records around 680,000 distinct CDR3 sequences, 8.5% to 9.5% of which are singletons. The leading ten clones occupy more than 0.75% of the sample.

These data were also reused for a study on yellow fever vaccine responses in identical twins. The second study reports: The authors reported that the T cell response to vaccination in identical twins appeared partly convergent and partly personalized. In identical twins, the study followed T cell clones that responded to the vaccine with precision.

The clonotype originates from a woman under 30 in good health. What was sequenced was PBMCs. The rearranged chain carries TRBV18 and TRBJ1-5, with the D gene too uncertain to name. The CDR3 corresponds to CASSPSEGNNQPQHF. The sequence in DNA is TGTGCCAGCTCACCTTCAGAGGGTAACAATCAGCCCCAGCATTTT.